The 30 T cell receptor beta chains below were found in one sample sequenced in a study of blood T cell repertoires in COVID-19. The table came from immunoSEQ multiplex PCR; TCRdb's copy has only in-frame clones and leaves some out. The table shows 350,000 to 550,000 clones, with roughly 85% occurring only once. Material: PBMCs or T cells enriched from blood (not recorded which). Receptor source: a woman under 30 with acute COVID-19.

This clone occurred once. This chain joins TRBV6-1 and TRBJ2-7; 7 bases map to TRBD2. Trimming removed 4 bases from V and 1 base from J; junction bases left unmatched: 4. Germline values: CDR1 MNHNS, CDR2 SASEGT. The CDR3 extends over 14 amino acids. CDR3 nucleotides: TGTGCCAGCAGTGTAGCGGGCCAGTCCTACGAGCAGTACTTC. Translated: CASSVAGQSYEQYF.

A few counts support this clone. This CDR3 is also generated by other DNA sequences in the sample. This chain uses TRBV19 with TRBJ1-5; D remains ambiguous. CDR3 size: 13 residues. Germline CDR1 is LNHDA and CDR2 is SQIVND (reference sequence). Trimming took off 1 base at V and 2 bases at J, with 3 bases between the two ends. The CDR3 is CASSIAGNQPQHF. The DNA of the CDR3 is TGTGCCAGTAGTATAGCGGGCAATCAGCCCCAGCATTTT. Full variable domain (rest looked up from reference TRBV19 and TRBJ1-5): DGGITQSPKYLFRKEGQNVTLSCEQNLNHDAMYWYRQDPGQGLRLIYYSQIVNDFQKGDIAEGYSVSREKKESFPLTVTSAQKNPTAFYLCASSIAGNQPQHFGDGTRLSIL.

This clone occurred once. The chain couples TRBV6-5 to TRBJ2-2, with TRBD1 matching 9 bases. Losses at the gene ends were 2 bases for V and 7 bases for J; bases not matched to a gene: 5. Germline V gene sequence: CDR1 MNHEY, CDR2 SVGAGI. There are 15 residues in the CDR3. The CDR3 DNA follows: TGTGCCAGCAGTTACACCGGGACAGGGAGCGGGGAGCTGTTTTTT. It specifies CASSYTGTGSGELFF.

The chain combines TRBV9 with TRBJ1-2; D is ambiguous. This CDR3 comprises 13 residues. In germline, CDR1 is SGDLS, CDR2 YYNGEE. Trimming stripped 4 bases from V and 3 bases from J, with 10 bases between. The CDR3 sequence: CASSPNRDYGYTF. The CDR3 nucleotides are TGTGCCAGCAGCCCTAACCGGGACTATGGCTACACCTTC.

This chain connects TRBV29-1 to TRBJ1-1; D possibly corresponds to TRBD1 (5 bases). The V and J ends lost 5 bases and 6 bases respectively, with 16 bases between them. Germline V gene data show CDR1 as SQVTM and CDR2 as ANQGSEA. The CDR3 is 13 residues long. This chain's CDR3 is CSVLRVGVPEAFF. The CDR3 DNA sequence: TGCAGCGTTCTCAGGGTAGGTGTGCCTGAAGCTTTCTTT. Combining the CDR3 with reference TRBV29-1 and TRBJ1-1 gives the whole variable domain SAVISQKPSRDICQRGTSLTIQCQVDSQVTMMFWYRQQPGQSLTLIATANQGSEATYESGFVIDKFPISRPNLTFSTLTVSNMSPEDSSIYLCSVLRVGVPEAFFGQGTRLTVV.

The V and J genes are TRBV7-3 and TRBJ1-1; 8 bases are a match to TRBD1. CDR1 SGHTA and CDR2 FQGTGA come from the germline V gene. CDR3 size: 14 residues. V lost 4 bases to trimming and J lost 4 bases; unmatched junction nucleotides: 5. The chain's CDR3 is CASSSRQGSTEAFF. In DNA form, the CDR3 reads TGTGCCAGCAGCTCCAGACAGGGGAGCACTGAAGCTTTCTTT.

The chain recombines TRBV10-3 with TRBJ1-2, with TRBD1 matching 7 bases. The CDR3 has 13 residues. Per the germline V gene, CDR1 is ENHRY and CDR2 is SYGVKD. V dropped 9 bases and J dropped 6; count of bases not matched to a gene: 10. Here the CDR3 reads CAIGTDAKDGYTF. CDR3 DNA sequence: TGTGCCATTGGGACAGACGCAAAAGATGGCTACACCTTC.

The chain joins TRBV6-5 to TRBJ1-4, with 10 bases lining up with TRBD1. The CDR3 extends over 14 amino acids. The germline V gene has CDR1 MNHEY and CDR2 SVGAGI. V was pared by 6 bases and J by 7 bases, with 5 bases of the junction left unmatched. The CDR3 loop is CASRSGTGAEKLFF. CDR3 bases: TGTGCCAGCAGATCCGGGACAGGGGCTGAAAAACTGTTTTTT.

There are a few counts of this clone. This same CDR3 is encoded by further DNA sequences in the sample. The V call is TRBV4-2, the J call TRBJ1-6; tentative D call: TRBD1 (5 bases). With 1 base removed from V and 3 bases from J, the gap between germline ends came to 7 bases. Germline-derived CDR1 and CDR2 are LGHNA and YNFKEQ. The CDR3 is 15 amino acids. CDR3 DNA sequence: TGTGCCAGCAGCCAAGGTCAGGGCTATAATTCACCCCTCCACTTT. Protein product: CASSQGQGYNSPLHF.

This clone was detected only once. The chain has TRBV2 and TRBJ2-5; no clear D gene. Germline V gives CDR1 SNHLY, CDR2 FYNNEI. V was clipped by 4 bases and J by 3 bases, with 9 bases between them. The CDR3 sequence is 13 residues long. CDR3 residues: CASSGGWKETQYF. The CDR3 DNA sequence: TGTGCCAGCAGTGGAGGCTGGAAAGAGACCCAGTACTTC.

The rearrangement links TRBV7-9 to TRBJ2-7, with D maybe TRBD1 (6 bases). Germline assignment: CDR1 SEHNR and CDR2 FQNEAQ (reference sequence). Between the trimmed V and J ends, which lost 3 bases and 7 bases, there was a span of 19 bases. CDR3 size: 15 residues. In nucleotides, the CDR3 is TGTGCCAGCAGCTTGTCTGGCAGGGGACCGGGGGAGCAGTACTTC. Encoded protein: CASSLSGRGPGEQYF.

This chain joins TRBV7-3 and TRBJ1-2, with 8 bases aligning to TRBD1. V trimming: 2 bases; J trimming: 4 bases; junction bases outside the gene matches: 3. The germline V gene encodes CDR1 SGHTA and CDR2 FQGTGA. The CDR3 is 14 residues long. The CDR3 is CASSLQGAPYGYTF. CDR3 sequence (DNA): TGTGCCAGCAGCTTACAGGGGGCACCCTATGGCTACACCTTC.

The chain couples TRBV7-8 to TRBJ1-5; the D gene is possibly TRBD1 (6 bases). Trimming took 5 bases from V and 0 from J, leaving 11 bases between them. CDR3 length: 15 amino acids. Germline CDR1 and CDR2: SGHVS and FQNEAQ. CDR3 residues: CASSPTGPSNQPQHF. The CDR3 coding sequence is TGTGCCAGCAGCCCGACAGGCCCTAGCAATCAGCCCCAGCATTTT. The full variable domain, with the rest looked up from reference TRBV7-8 and TRBJ1-5, is GAGVSQSPRYKVAKRGQDVALRCDPISGHVSLFWYQQALGQGPEFLTYFQNEAQLDKSGLPSDRFFAERPEGSVSTLKIQRTQQEDSAVYLCASSPTGPSNQPQHFGDGTRLSIL.

V and J are TRBV20-1 and TRBJ1-2, with D hard to call. This CDR3 contains 14 residues. Germline V lookup: CDR1 DFQATT, CDR2 SNEGSKA (reference sequence). The V and J ends lost 3 bases and 8 bases respectively, with 19 bases between them. The CDR3 DNA follows: TGCAGTGCTAGTGATGGGCAGGTCTCCCAGGGCTACACCTTC. This encodes CSASDGQVSQGYTF.

This sequence joins TRBV19 and TRBJ1-2, with D uncertain. This CDR3 comprises 14 residues. Germline V gene data show CDR1 as LNHDA and CDR2 as SQIVND (reference sequence). Trimming removed 5 bases at V and 1 base at J, with 11 bases between. CDR3 nucleotide sequence: TGTGCCAGTAGTCCCTACGCGGTTAACTATGGCTACACCTTC. Its translation is CASSPYAVNYGYTF.

This chain joins TRBV12-3 or TRBV12-4 and TRBJ2-5, with D unresolved. The CDR3 covers 12 residues. Trimming cost V 2 bases and J 2 bases, with 3 bases left between them. CDR3: CASSLQQETQYF. DNA for the CDR3: TGTGCCAGCAGTTTACAGCAAGAGACCCAGTACTTC.

The table lists this clone with a few counts. The gene calls are TRBV7-9 and TRBJ1-2; D unresolved. The CDR3 covers 14 residues. Per the germline V gene, CDR1 is SEHNR and CDR2 is FQNEAQ (reference sequence). V was cut by 0 bases and J by 3 bases, with 8 bases left in between. In DNA form, the CDR3 reads TGTGCCAGCAGCTTAGCTGGTCAGGACTATGGCTACACCTTC. Translated: CASSLAGQDYGYTF.

V is TRBV27 and J is TRBJ1-4; D might be TRBD1 (5 bases). V gave up 3 bases and J gave up 8 bases, with 13 bases separating them. Germline loops: CDR1 MNHEY, CDR2 SMNVEV (reference sequence). The CDR3 is made up of 14 amino acids. The CDR3, as DNA: TGTGCCAGCAGTTTGGCGTCAGGGATCGAAAAACTGTTTTTT. Protein sequence: CASSLASGIEKLFF.

The chain has TRBV6-5 and TRBJ2-5; D gene unclear. The CDR3 contains 12 residues. The germline V gene encodes CDR1 MNHEY and CDR2 SVGAGI. The V and J ends lost 3 bases and 4 bases respectively, with 6 bases between them. As DNA, the CDR3 is TGTGCCAGCAGTTATTCGGGAGAGACCCAGTACTTC. Its translation is CASSYSGETQYF.

The rearrangement uses TRBV27 and TRBJ2-6, with 9 bases lining up with TRBD1. Germline V gene lookup returns CDR1 MNHEY and CDR2 SMNVEV (reference sequence). The CDR3 extends over 20 amino acids. V was pared by 4 bases and J by 6 bases, with 19 bases of the junction left unmatched. CDR3 residues: CASSYRRSTGGLHSANVLTF. DNA of the CDR3: TGTGCCAGCAGTTATAGGAGGTCGACAGGGGGGCTCCACTCGGCCAACGTCCTGACTTTC.

The rearrangement joins TRBV27 to TRBJ1-5, with a weak D call TRBD1 (5 bases). This CDR3 has 15 amino acids. With 8 bases removed from V and 6 bases from J, the gap between germline ends came to 20 bases. Germline CDR1 reads MNHEY; CDR2 reads SMNVEV (reference sequence). The CDR3 protein is CASARRGGSGQPQHF. CDR3 DNA: TGTGCCAGCGCCCGCCGGGGGGGTTCTGGTCAGCCCCAGCATTTT.

This clone was recorded once. This chain's CDR3 is CASSPNQVSNQPQHF. As DNA, the CDR3 is TGTGCCAGCTCACCAAACCAGGTTAGCAATCAGCCCCAGCATTTT. The chain employs TRBV18 and TRBJ1-5; D gene uncertain. V shed 2 bases and J shed 0 bases, with 8 bases lying between them. The CDR3 length is 15 residues. Germline CDR1 is KGHSH and CDR2 is LQKENI.

The chain recombines TRBV6-5 with TRBJ2-7; 8 nucleotides line up with TRBD1. With 2 bases clipped from V and 6 bases from J, the junction kept 9 bases outside the gene matches. The CDR3 covers 15 residues. Germline V lookup: CDR1 MNHEY, CDR2 SVGAGI. CDR3 DNA: TGTGCCAGCAGTTACCCCGGGACAGGAGGCCTCGAGCAGTACTTC. This sequence encodes CASSYPGTGGLEQYF.

The chain carries TRBV19 and TRBJ2-2; possible D gene TRBD2, 6 bases. The CDR3 length is 18 residues. Germline CDR1 and CDR2: LNHDA and SQIVND (reference sequence). The V and J ends lost 3 bases and 5 bases respectively, with 22 bases between them. CDR3: CASSIDVWRGNNTGELFF. The CDR3 DNA is TGTGCCAGTAGTATTGACGTTTGGAGGGGAAATAATACCGGGGAGCTGTTTTTT.

The genes are TRBV21-1 and TRBJ1-1; TRBD1, the table's D call, was not compared with the DNA. TRBV21-1 is labeled a pseudogene. CDR3 length: 16 amino acids. The CDR3 DNA reads as TGTGCCAGCAGCAAAGAGGGGGAGAGGATGAACACTGAAGCTTTCTTT. This gives the protein CASSKEGERMNTEAFF.

The gene calls are TRBV9 and TRBJ2-1; no definite D call. Trimming shortened V by 3 bases and J by 7 bases, and 11 bases separated the two germline ends. Germline loops: CDR1 SGDLS, CDR2 YYNGEE. This CDR3 is built from 13 residues. The DNA for the CDR3 is TGTGCCAGCAGCGCCCCTCGGCGGAATGAGCAGTTCTTC. Translation gives CASSAPRRNEQFF.

This chain uses TRBV5-4 with TRBJ2-2; the match to TRBD1 covers 8 bases. In germline, CDR1 is SGHNT, CDR2 YYREEE (reference sequence). V gave up 4 bases and J gave up 7 bases; unmatched junction bases: 6. The CDR3 is 14 residues long. The CDR3 bases are TGTGCCAGCAGCCGGGACAGGCGAGTCGGGGAGCTGTTTTTT. Protein: CASSRDRRVGELFF.

This rearrangement joins TRBV5-4 to TRBJ1-2, with 9 bases aligning to TRBD1. CDR1 is SGHNT and CDR2 is YYREEE in the germline V gene (reference sequence). This CDR3 region has 14 residues. J was trimmed by 3 bases and V by 3 bases; bases with no gene match: 3. For the CDR3, the DNA is TGTGCCAGCAGCTCACGACAGGGGGACTATGGCTACACCTTC. It specifies CASSSRQGDYGYTF.

CDR3 nucleotide sequence: TGTGCCAGCAGCCTAAGACAGGGGGGAAGCACAGATACGCAGTATTTT. Amino acid sequence: CASSLRQGGSTDTQYF. The chain has TRBV7-3 and TRBJ2-3, with TRBD1 identical over 9 bases. Trimming removed 5 bases from V and 0 bases from J; junction bases left unmatched: 6. CDR1 and CDR2 from the germline V gene are SGHTA and FQGTGA. The CDR3 spans 16 residues. Filled out from reference TRBV7-3 and TRBJ2-3, the complete variable domain reads GAGVSQTPSNKVTEKGKYVELRCDPISGHTALYWYRQSLGQGPEFLIYFQGTGAADDSGLPNDRFFAVRPEGSVSTLKIQRTERGDSAVYLCASSLRQGGSTDTQYFGPGTRLTVL.

This sequence joins TRBV6-5 and TRBJ1-1; D gene uncertain. The V gene lost 4 bases and the J gene lost 0 bases, with 6 bases spanning the gap. Germline V gene data show CDR1 as MNHEY and CDR2 as SVGAGI. CDR3 length: 13 residues. The CDR3 loop reads CASSSGMNTEAFF. In DNA, the CDR3 is TGTGCCAGCAGTTCGGGAATGAACACTGAAGCTTTCTTT.